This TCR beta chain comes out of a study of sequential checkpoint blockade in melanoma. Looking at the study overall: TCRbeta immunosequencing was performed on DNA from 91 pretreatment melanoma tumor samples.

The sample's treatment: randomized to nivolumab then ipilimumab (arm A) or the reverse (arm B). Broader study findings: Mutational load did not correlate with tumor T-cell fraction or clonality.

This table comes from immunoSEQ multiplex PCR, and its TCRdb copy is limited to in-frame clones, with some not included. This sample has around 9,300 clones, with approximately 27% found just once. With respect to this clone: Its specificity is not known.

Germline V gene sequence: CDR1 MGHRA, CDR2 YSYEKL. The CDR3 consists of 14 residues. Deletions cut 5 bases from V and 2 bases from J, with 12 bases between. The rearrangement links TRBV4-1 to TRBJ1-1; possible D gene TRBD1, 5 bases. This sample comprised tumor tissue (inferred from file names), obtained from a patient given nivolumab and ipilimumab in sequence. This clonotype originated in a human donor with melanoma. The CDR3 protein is CASSSPGQNTEAFF. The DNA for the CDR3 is TGCGCCAGCAGCAGCCCGGGGCAAAACACTGAAGCTTTCTTT.